The entry that follows covers one TCR beta chain sequence. The sample is drawn from a study of blood T cell repertoires in COVID-19. Study background: Whether acute or convalescent, the COVID-19 samples came from the United States, Italy and Spain.

Germline V gene lookup returns CDR1 MNHNS and CDR2 SASEGT. CDR3 length: 16 residues. V was cut by 2 bases and J by 3 bases, with 14 bases left in between. The table came from immunoSEQ multiplex PCR; TCRdb's copy has only in-frame clones and leaves some out. Here the sample spans fewer than 100,000 clones, 87% being singletons. V is TRBV6-1 and J is TRBJ2-1, with D perhaps TRBD2 (6 bases). Specimen: peripheral blood. The TCR was taken from a man in his 70s with acute or convalescent COVID-19. The CDR3 DNA is TGTGCCAGCAGTGAATACTATACTAGCCTCTACAATGAGCAGTTCTTC. Translating gives CASSEYYTSLYNEQFF.